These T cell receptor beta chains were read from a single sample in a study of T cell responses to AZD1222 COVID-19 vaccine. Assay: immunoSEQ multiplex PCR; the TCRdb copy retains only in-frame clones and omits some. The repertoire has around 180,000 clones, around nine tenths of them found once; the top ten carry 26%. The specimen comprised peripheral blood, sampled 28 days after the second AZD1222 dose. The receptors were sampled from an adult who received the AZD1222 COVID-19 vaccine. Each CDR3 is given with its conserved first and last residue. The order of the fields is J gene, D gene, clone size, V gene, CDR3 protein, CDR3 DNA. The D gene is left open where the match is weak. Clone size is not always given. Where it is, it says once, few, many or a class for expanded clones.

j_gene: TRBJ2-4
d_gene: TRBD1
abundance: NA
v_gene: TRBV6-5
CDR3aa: CASSPGTGKNIQYF
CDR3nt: TGTGCCAGCAGCCCCGGGACAGGCAAAAACATTCAGTACTTC

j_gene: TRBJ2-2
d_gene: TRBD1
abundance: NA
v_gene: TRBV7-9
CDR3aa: CASSISPTGKATGELFF
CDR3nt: TGTGCCAGCAGCATTAGCCCGACAGGGAAGGCCACCGGGGAGCTGTTTTTT

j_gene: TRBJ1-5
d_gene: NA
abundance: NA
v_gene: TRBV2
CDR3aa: CASSGRLGQPQHF
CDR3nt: TGTGCCAGCAGTGGACGGCTCGGACAGCCCCAGCATTTT

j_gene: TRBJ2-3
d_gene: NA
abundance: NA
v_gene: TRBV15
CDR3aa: CATSREQGLSTDTQYF
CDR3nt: TGTGCCACCAGCAGAGAGCAGGGCTTGAGCACAGATACGCAGTATTTT

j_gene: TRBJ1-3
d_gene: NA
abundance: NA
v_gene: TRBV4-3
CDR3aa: CASSQGLPSGNTIYF
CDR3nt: TGCGCCAGCAGCCAAGGGCTGCCCTCTGGAAACACCATATATTTT

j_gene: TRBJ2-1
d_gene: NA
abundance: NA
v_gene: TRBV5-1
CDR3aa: CASSPVIAENNEQFF
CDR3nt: TGCGCCAGCAGCCCGGTGATAGCGGAGAACAATGAGCAGTTCTTC

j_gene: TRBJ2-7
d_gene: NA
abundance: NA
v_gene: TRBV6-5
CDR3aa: CASTGENSYEQYF
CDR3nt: TGTGCCAGTACCGGGGAAAACTCCTACGAGCAGTACTTC

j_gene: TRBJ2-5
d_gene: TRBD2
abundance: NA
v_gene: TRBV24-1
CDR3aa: CATSDRTSGSLGTQYF
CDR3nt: TGTGCCACCAGTGACAGGACTAGCGGGAGTCTCGGGACCCAGTACTTC

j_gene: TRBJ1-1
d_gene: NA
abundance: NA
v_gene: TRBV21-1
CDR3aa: CARRPLNTEAFF
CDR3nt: TGTGCCCGCCGGCCCTTGAACACTGAAGCTTTCTTT

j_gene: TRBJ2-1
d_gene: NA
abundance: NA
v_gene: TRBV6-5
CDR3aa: CASSRQAHNEQFF
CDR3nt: TGTGCCAGCAGTAGACAGGCCCACAATGAGCAGTTCTTC

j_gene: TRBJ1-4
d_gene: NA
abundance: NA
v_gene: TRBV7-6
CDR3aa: CASSSTGVATNEKLFF
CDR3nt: TGTGCCAGCAGCTCAACCGGGGTCGCAACTAATGAAAAACTGTTTTTT

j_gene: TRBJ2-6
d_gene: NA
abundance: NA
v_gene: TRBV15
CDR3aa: CATSYGGSGANVLTF
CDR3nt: TGTGCCACCAGCTACGGGGGTTCTGGGGCCAACGTCCTGACTTTC

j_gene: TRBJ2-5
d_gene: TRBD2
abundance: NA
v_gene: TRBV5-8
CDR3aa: CASSSGTSGKETQYF
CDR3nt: TGTGCCAGCAGCTCCGGGACTAGCGGCAAAGAGACCCAGTACTTC

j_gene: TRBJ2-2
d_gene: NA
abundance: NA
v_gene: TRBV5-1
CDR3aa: CASKIDTGELFF
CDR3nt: TGCGCCAGTAAGATCGACACCGGGGAGCTGTTTTTT

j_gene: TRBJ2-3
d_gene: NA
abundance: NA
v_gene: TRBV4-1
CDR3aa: CASSHPGGTDTQYF
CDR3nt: TGCGCCAGCAGCCATCCAGGGGGCACAGATACGCAGTATTTT

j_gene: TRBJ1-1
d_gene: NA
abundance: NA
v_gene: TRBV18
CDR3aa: CASSPRGNTEAFF
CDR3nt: TGTGCCAGCTCACCACGAGGGAACACTGAAGCTTTCTTT

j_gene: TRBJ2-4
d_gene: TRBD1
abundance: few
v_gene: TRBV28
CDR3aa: CASSPTTGGKFKNIQYF
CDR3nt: TGTGCCAGCAGTCCCACGACAGGGGGGAAATTCAAAAACATTCAGTACTTC

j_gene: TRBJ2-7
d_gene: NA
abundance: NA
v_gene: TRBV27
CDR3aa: CASSWQGGGYEQYF
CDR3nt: TGTGCCAGCAGTTGGCAGGGTGGGGGATACGAGCAGTACTTC

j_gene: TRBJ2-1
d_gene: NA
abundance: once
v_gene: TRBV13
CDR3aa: CASSSQPGSYNEQFF
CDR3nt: TGTGCCAGCAGCTCCCAACCGGGGTCCTACAATGAGCAGTTCTTC

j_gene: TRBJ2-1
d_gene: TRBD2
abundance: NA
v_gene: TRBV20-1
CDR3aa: CSASRRAGESYNEQFF
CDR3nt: TGCAGTGCTAGTCGGCGAGCGGGAGAGTCCTACAATGAGCAGTTCTTC

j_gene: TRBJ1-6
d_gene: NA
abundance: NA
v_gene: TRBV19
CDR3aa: CASSMPVMSSPLHF
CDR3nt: TGTGCCAGTAGTATGCCCGTCATGAGTTCACCCCTCCACTTT

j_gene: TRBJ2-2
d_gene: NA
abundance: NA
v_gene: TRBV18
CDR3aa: CASSPRTSNTGELFF
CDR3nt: TGTGCCAGCTCACCACGGACGAGTAACACCGGGGAGCTGTTTTTT

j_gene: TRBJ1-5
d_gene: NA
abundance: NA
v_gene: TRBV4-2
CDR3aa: CASSQGGQPQHF
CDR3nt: TGTGCCAGCAGCCAAGGTGGTCAGCCCCAGCATTTT

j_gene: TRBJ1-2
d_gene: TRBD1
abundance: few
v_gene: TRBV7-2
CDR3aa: CASRLRTGGVYGYTF
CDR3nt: TGTGCCAGCAGGCTGAGGACAGGGGGTGTTTATGGCTACACCTTC

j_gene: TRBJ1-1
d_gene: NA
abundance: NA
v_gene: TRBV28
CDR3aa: CATLGANVLNTEAFF
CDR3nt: TGTGCCACCCTAGGGGCGAATGTATTGAACACTGAAGCTTTCTTT

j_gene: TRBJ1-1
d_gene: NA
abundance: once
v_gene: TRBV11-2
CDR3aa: CASSLTGLFDTEAFF
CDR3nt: TGTGCCAGCAGTCTCACGGGACTTTTCGACACTGAAGCTTTCTTT

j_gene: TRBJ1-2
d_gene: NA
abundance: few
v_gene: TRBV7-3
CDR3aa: CASSATGSSNYGYTF
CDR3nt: TGTGCCAGCAGCGCTACGGGGTCGTCTAACTATGGCTACACCTTC

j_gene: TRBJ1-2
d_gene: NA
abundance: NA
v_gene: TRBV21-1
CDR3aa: CASSAVAGGGYGYTF
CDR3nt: TGTGCCAGCAGCGCGGTGGCAGGGGGTGGCTATGGCTACACCTTC

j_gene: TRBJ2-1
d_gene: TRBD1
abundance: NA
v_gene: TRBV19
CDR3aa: CASSLPGTGYNEQFF
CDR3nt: TGTGCCAGTAGTTTGCCCGGGACAGGGTACAATGAGCAGTTCTTC

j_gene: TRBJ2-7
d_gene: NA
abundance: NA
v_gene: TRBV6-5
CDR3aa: CASRDFLWGDYEQYF
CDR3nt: TGTGCCAGCCGGGACTTTCTCTGGGGAGATTACGAGCAGTACTTC

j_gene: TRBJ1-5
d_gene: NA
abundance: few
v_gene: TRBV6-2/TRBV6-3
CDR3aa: CASSYSFSQPQHF
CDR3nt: TGTGCCAGCAGTTACTCGTTTTCACAGCCCCAGCATTTT

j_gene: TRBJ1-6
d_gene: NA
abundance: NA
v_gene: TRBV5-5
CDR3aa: CASSSEGNGYNSPLHF
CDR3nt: TGTGCCAGCAGCTCTGAGGGGAATGGGTATAATTCACCCCTCCACTTT

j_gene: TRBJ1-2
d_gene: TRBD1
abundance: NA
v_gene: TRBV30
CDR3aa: CAWSWTGGDYGYTF
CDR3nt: TGTGCCTGGAGTTGGACAGGAGGGGACTATGGCTACACCTTC

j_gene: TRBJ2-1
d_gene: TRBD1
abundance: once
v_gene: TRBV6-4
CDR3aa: CASSVAKAGTASDYNEQFF
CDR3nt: TGTGCCAGCAGTGTCGCAAAAGCCGGGACAGCCTCGGATTACAATGAGCAGTTCTTC

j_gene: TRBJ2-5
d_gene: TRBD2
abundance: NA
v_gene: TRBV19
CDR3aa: CASRTSGSGETQYF
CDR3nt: TGTGCCAGTCGGACTAGCGGGAGTGGAGAGACCCAGTACTTC

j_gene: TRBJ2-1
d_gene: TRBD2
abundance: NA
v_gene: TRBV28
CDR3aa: CASSLKDPPRDYKFF
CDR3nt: TGTGCCAGCAGTCTAAAGGACCCTCCCCGGGACTATAAGTTCTTC

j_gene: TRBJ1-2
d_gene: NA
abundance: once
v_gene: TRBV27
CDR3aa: CASSLEFQGNYGYTF
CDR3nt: TGTGCCAGCAGTTTAGAGTTTCAGGGGAACTATGGCTACACCTTC

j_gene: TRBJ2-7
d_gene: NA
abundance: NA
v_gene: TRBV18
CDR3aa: CASSQVGRNYEQYF
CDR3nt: TGTGCCAGCTCCCAAGTCGGACGTAACTACGAGCAGTACTTC

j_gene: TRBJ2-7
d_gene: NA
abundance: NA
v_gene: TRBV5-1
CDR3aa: CASSTQGYEQYF
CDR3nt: TGCGCCAGCAGCACCCAGGGGTACGAGCAGTACTTC

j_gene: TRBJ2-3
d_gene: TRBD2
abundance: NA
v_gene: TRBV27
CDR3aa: CASSSYLSGTSTDTQYF
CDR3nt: TGTGCCAGCAGTTCGTACCTGAGCGGGACTAGCACAGATACGCAGTATTTT

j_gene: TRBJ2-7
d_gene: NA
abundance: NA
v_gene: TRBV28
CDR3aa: CANSDGGSPYEQYF
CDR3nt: TGTGCCAACTCGGACGGGGGCTCGCCCTACGAGCAGTACTTC